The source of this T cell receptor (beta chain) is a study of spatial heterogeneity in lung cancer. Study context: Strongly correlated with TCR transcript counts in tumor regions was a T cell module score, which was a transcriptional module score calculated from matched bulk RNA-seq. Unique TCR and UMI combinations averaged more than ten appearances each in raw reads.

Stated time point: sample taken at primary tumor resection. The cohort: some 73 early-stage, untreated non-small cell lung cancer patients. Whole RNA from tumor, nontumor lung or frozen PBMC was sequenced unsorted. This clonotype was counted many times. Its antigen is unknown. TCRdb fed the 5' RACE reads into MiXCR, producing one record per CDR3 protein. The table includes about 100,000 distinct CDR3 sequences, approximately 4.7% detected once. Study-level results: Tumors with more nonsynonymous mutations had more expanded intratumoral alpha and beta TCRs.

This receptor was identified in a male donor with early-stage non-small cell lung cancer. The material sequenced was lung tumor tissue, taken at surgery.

The CDR3 loop is CASSEAPRDVHEQYF. Here the CDR3 DNA reads TGTGCCAGCAGTGAAGCTCCGAGGGACGTACACGAGCAGTACTTC. The chain employs TRBV2 and TRBJ2-7; possibly TRBD1 or TRBD2 for D (5 bases each). The CDR3 sequence is 15 residues long. Germline CDR1 reads SNHLY; CDR2 reads FYNNEI. V was clipped by 0 bases and J by 5 bases, with 14 bases between them. The full variable domain, in which reference TRBV2 and TRBJ2-7 provide the parts outside the CDR3, is EPEVTQTPSHQVTQMGQEVILRCVPISNHLYFYWYRQILGQKVEFLVSFYNNEISEKSEIFDDQFSVERPDGSNFTLKIRSTKLEDSAMYFCASSEAPRDVHEQYFGPGTRLTVT.